These 16 T cell receptor beta chains came from one sample sequenced in a study of blood T cell repertoires in COVID-19. Sequencing used immunoSEQ multiplex PCR; TCRdb keeps in-frame clones, though not all of them. The sample lists around 39,000 clones; 80% to 90% were seen once. The sample taken for sequencing was peripheral blood. The source is a man aged 35-49 years with active COVID-19.

The rearrangement uses TRBV6-5 and TRBJ1-6; perhaps TRBD1 as D (6 bases). Trimming removed 0 bases at V and 7 bases at J, with 10 bases between. CDR1 and CDR2 from the germline V gene are MNHEY and SVGAGI. The CDR3 runs to 15 residues. As DNA, the CDR3 is TGTGCCAGCAGTTACTCGATGCAGGGGAATTCACCCCTCCACTTT. Translation: CASSYSMQGNSPLHF.

The chain has TRBV7-3 and TRBJ2-3; the match to TRBD2 covers 11 bases. J lost 6 bases, V lost 0 bases, and 20 bases had no gene match. Germline CDR1 and CDR2: SGHTA and FQGTGA. The CDR3 runs 21 residues. The CDR3 DNA follows: TGTGCCAGCAGCTTAACGGCCTATGCTGGGACTAGCGGAGCATGGAGGGATACGCAGTATTTT. This encodes CASSLTAYAGTSGAWRDTQYF.

The V call is TRBV19, the J call TRBJ1-1; D not certain. Between the trimmed V and J ends, which lost 10 bases and 4 bases, there was a span of 13 bases. Germline CDR1 is LNHDA and CDR2 is SQIVND (reference sequence). CDR3 size: 12 residues. The CDR3 here is CATSPRGTEAFF. The CDR3 DNA reads TGTGCCACTTCCCCCAGAGGCACTGAAGCTTTCTTT.

This clone occurred a few times. The gene calls are TRBV3-1 (or the pseudogene TRBV3-2) and TRBJ1-1; D is uncertain. This CDR3 contains 12 residues. The V gene lost 0 bases and the J gene lost 8 bases, with 7 bases spanning the gap. Germline assignment: CDR1 LGHDT and CDR2 YNNKEL (reference sequence). The CDR3 is CASSQEAGEAFF. As DNA, the CDR3 is TGTGCCAGCAGCCAAGAAGCCGGGGAAGCTTTCTTT.

The chain employs TRBV29-1 and TRBJ2-1, with no clear D. Germline V gene lookup returns CDR1 SQVTM and CDR2 ANQGSEA. The V gene lost 0 bases and the J gene lost 6 bases, with 12 bases spanning the gap. The CDR3 is made up of 14 amino acids. The CDR3 sequence is CSVEDLTLRNEQFF. The CDR3 nucleotides read TGCAGCGTTGAAGATCTAACCCTTCGCAATGAGCAGTTCTTC.

The chain uses TRBV10-3 and TRBJ2-7; D is perhaps TRBD2 (6 bases). This CDR3 has 13 amino acids. The V gene's germline CDR1 is ENHRY and CDR2 SYGVKD. The V gene lost 4 bases and the J gene lost 6 bases, with 13 bases spanning the gap. The CDR3 spells CAISGGEVGEQYF. The DNA for the CDR3 is TGTGCCATCAGTGGAGGGGAGGTCGGCGAGCAGTACTTC.

In its sample, this clone was seen a few times. The rearrangement joins TRBV6-5 to TRBJ1-2, with a possible D match to TRBD1 (5 bases). Germline lookup yields CDR1 MNHEY and CDR2 SVGAGI. The CDR3 length is 15 residues. Deletions cut 8 bases from V and 6 bases from J, with 22 bases between. In DNA form, the CDR3 reads TGTGCCAGCCTCGGAGACAGCCGTTTTGAGCATGGCTACACCTTC. Translating gives CASLGDSRFEHGYTF.

The V and J genes are TRBV3-1 (or the pseudogene TRBV3-2) and TRBJ2-5, with D maybe TRBD2 (6 bases). Germline V gene lookup returns CDR1 LGHDT and CDR2 YNNKEL (reference sequence). V was clipped by 1 base and J by 2 bases, with 11 bases between them. The CDR3 is 15 amino acids. CDR3 sequence: CASSQGDWQQETQYF. Here the CDR3 DNA reads TGTGCCAGCAGCCAAGGGGACTGGCAACAAGAGACCCAGTACTTC.

The V call is TRBV6-6, the J call TRBJ1-2, with D possibly TRBD1 on 5 matching bases. Germline loops: CDR1 MNHNY, CDR2 SVGAGI (reference sequence). V was cut by 2 bases and J by 8 bases, with 15 bases left in between. The CDR3 covers 14 residues. The CDR3 nucleotides read TGTGCCAGCAGTTACATGGAAGGGGCCAGAGGCTACACCTTC. This encodes CASSYMEGARGYTF.

The rearrangement links TRBV6-5 to TRBJ1-6; D call uncertain. Germline V gene data show CDR1 as MNHEY and CDR2 as SVGAGI. This CDR3 spans 13 amino acids. V lost 6 bases to trimming and J lost 5 bases, with 8 bases between them. CDR3 in amino acids: CASRAVDNSPLHF. Here the CDR3 DNA reads TGTGCCAGCAGAGCGGTAGATAATTCACCCCTCCACTTT.

This clone appeared a single time. The gene calls are TRBV30 and TRBJ1-5; D is perhaps TRBD1 (5 bases). There are 15 residues in the CDR3. V lost 1 base to trimming and J lost 3 bases, with 13 bases between them. Germline V gene data show CDR1 as GTSNPN and CDR2 as SVGIG (reference sequence). The CDR3 spells CAWSGGGMDNQPQHF. The CDR3 DNA reads TGTGCCTGGAGTGGGGGGGGAATGGACAATCAGCCCCAGCATTTT. The full variable domain, rest sourced from reference TRBV30 and TRBJ1-5, is SQTIHQWPATLVQPVGSPLSLECTVEGTSNPNLYWYRQAAGRGLQLLFYSVGIGQISSEVPQNLSASRPQDRQFILSSKKLLLSDSGFYLCAWSGGGMDNQPQHFGDGTRLSIL.

This clone was seen only a few times. The chain uses TRBV11-3 and TRBJ2-2, with unresolved D. V lost 2 bases, J lost 3 bases, and 4 bases lay in between. The CDR3 is 13 amino acids. In germline, CDR1 is SGHNT, CDR2 YENEEA. CDR3 bases: TGTGCCAGCAGCTTACGGGACACCGGGGAGCTGTTTTTT. It encodes CASSLRDTGELFF.

The chain recombines TRBV7-8 with TRBJ2-1; D is perhaps TRBD2 (6 bases). Per germline, CDR1 SGHVS and CDR2 FQNEAQ. The CDR3 is made up of 17 amino acids. V was clipped by 5 bases and J by 5 bases, with 22 bases between them. CDR3 bases: TGTGCCAGCAGCCGAGCTGGGGGGACTCTTACCGACAATGAGCAGTTCTTC. Residues: CASSRAGGTLTDNEQFF.

This chain links TRBV6-5 with TRBJ1-1; 7 positions match TRBD1. Germline CDR1 MNHEY, CDR2 SVGAGI. J was trimmed by 7 bases and V by 9 bases; bases with no gene match: 14. The CDR3 loop spans 14 amino acids. In nucleotides, the CDR3 is TGTGCCAGTTTCCTTTTACAGGGGCCGATTGAAGCTTTCTTT. As protein: CASFLLQGPIEAFF.

This clone showed up just a few times. The rearrangement joins TRBV19 to TRBJ1-1; D uncertain. CDR3 length: 14 amino acids. CDR1 is LNHDA and CDR2 is SQIVND in the germline V gene (reference sequence). Trimming removed 5 bases at V and 11 bases at J, with 21 bases between. The CDR3, as DNA: TGTGCCAGTAGTTATGGGTCGGCAGGTAATCCGGCTTTCTTT. It is translated as CASSYGSAGNPAFF.

The J gene is TRBJ2-7, the V gene TRBV3-1 (or the pseudogene TRBV3-2); D remains unclear. This CDR3 spans 15 amino acids. Looked up from germline, CDR1 is LGHDT and CDR2 is YNNKEL (reference sequence). V lost 3 bases, J lost 3 bases, and 15 bases lay in between. CDR3 nucleotides: TGTGCCAGCAGCCATCTGATAGCCAACCTCTACGAGCAGTACTTC. Translated, it gives CASSHLIANLYEQYF.